This T cell receptor (beta chain) is drawn from a study of CD8 T cells in Susac syndrome. As for the study in general: Patients with Susac syndrome, at blood draw, were therapy-naive, on corticosteroids, or on intravenous immunoglobulin alone.

RNA in amounts of roughly 0.5 to 1 ug was reverse transcribed with random hexamers. The authors amplified TCR beta CDR3 across 54 Vbeta and 13 Jbeta using immunoSEQ multiplex PCR. A single record per CDR3 protein comes from TCRdb applying MiXCR to the immunoSEQ multiplex PCR reads. The table records 85,000 to 95,000 distinct CDR3 sequences, just under 95% of them present only once. Trimming removed 2 bases from V and 7 bases from J, with 13 bases in between. CDR3 length: 15 amino acids. Per the germline V gene, CDR1 is SGHRS and CDR2 is YFSETQ. The CD8+ and CD4+ T cells were negatively isolated, with the TEMRA cells enriched by FACS.

The chain couples TRBV5-1 to TRBJ1-6; D perhaps matches TRBD1 (6 bases). Material for sequencing was CD4+ T cells from PBMCs. The sequence derives from a human donor with Susac syndrome. The CDR3 loop reads CASSFQDSRNSPLHF. CDR3 bases: TGCGCCAGCAGCTTCCAGGACAGCCGAAATTCACCCCTCCACTTT.